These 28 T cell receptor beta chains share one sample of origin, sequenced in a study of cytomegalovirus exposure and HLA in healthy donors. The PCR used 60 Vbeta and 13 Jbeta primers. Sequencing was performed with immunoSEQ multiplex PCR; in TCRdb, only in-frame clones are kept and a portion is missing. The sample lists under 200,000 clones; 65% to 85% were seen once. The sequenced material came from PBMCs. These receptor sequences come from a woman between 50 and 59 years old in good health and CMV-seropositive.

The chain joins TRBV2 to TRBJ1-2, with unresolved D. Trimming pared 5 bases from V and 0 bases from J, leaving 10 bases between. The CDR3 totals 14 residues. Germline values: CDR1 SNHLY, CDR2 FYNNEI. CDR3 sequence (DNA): TGTGCCAGCAGTTCGGGAGGAACTAACTATGGCTACACCTTC. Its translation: CASSSGGTNYGYTF.

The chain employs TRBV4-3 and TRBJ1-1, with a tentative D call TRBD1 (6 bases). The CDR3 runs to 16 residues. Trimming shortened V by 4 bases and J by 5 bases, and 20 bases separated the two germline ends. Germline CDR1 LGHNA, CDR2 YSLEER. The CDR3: CASSLLRGTPSTEAFF. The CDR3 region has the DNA TGCGCCAGCAGCCTCCTCCGAGGGACACCGAGTACTGAAGCTTTCTTT.

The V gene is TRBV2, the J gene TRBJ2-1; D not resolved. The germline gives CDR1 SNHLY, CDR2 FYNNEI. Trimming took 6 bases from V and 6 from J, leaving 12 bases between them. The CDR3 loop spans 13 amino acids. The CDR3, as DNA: TGTGCCAGCAGCCCCTTTGAGGCCAATGAGCAGTTCTTC. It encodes CASSPFEANEQFF.

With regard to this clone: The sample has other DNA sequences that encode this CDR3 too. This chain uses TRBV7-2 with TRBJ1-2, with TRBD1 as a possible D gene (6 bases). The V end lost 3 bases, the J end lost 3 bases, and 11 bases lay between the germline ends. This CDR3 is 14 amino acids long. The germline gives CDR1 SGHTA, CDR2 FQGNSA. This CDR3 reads CASSLGAGDYGYTF. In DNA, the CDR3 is TGTGCCAGCAGCTTGGGGGCGGGAGACTATGGCTACACCTTC.

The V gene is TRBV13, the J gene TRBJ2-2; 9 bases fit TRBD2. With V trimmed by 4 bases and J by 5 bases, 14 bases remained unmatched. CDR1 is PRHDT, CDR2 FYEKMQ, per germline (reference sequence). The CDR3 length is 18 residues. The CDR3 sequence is CASSSPRGGGARTGELFF. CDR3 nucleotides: TGTGCCAGCAGCTCCCCCCGCGGCGGGGGGGCCAGGACCGGGGAGCTGTTTTTT.

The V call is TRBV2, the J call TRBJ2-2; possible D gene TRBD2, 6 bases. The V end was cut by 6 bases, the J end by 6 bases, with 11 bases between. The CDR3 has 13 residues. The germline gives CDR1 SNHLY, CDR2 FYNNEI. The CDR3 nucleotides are TGTGCCAGCAGGGCCGGGGGAGCCGGGGAGCTGTTTTTT. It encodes CASRAGGAGELFF.

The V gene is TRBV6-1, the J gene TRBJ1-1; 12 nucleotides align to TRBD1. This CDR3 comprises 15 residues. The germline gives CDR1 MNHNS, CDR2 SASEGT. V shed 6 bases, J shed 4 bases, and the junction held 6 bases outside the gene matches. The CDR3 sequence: CASSGTGGWFTEAFF. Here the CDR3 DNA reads TGTGCCAGCAGCGGGACAGGGGGCTGGTTCACTGAAGCTTTCTTT.

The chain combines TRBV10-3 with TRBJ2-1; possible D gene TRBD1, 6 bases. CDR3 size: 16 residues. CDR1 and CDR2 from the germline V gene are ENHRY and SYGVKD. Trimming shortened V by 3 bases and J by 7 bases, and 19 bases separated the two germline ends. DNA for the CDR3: TGTGCCATCAGTGACTCGAGACAGGTGTCCAAAAATGAGCAGTTCTTC. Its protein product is CAISDSRQVSKNEQFF.

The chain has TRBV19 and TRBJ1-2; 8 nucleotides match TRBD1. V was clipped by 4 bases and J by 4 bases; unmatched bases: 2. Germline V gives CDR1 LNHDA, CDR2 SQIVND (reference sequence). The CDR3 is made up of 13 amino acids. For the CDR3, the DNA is TGTGCCAGTAGTACGGGACAGGCCTATGGCTACACCTTC. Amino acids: CASSTGQAYGYTF.

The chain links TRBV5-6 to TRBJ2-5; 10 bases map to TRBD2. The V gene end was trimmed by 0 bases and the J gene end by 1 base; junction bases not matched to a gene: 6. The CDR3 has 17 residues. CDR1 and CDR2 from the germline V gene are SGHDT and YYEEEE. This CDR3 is CASSLGLAGLLQETQYF. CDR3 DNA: TGTGCCAGCAGCTTGGGACTAGCGGGCCTACTCCAAGAGACCCAGTACTTC.

CDR3 sequence: CASSQDRGTGGEKLFF. The CDR3 coding sequence is TGCGCCAGCAGCCAAGATCGGGGGACAGGGGGGGAAAAACTGTTTTTT. The chain joins TRBV4-3 to TRBJ1-4; 11 nucleotides match TRBD1. With V trimmed by 0 bases and J by 8 bases, 5 bases remained unmatched. This CDR3 has 16 residues. Germline-derived CDR1 and CDR2 are LGHNA and YSLEER.

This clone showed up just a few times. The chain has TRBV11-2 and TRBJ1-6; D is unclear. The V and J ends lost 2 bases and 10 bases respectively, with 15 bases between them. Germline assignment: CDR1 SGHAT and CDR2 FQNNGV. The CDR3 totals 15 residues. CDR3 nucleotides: TGTGCCAGCAGCTTAAGGCGGGGATCGGCCTCACCCCTCCACTTT. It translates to CASSLRRGSASPLHF. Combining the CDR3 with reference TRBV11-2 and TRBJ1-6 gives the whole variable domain EAGVAQSPRYKIIEKRQSVAFWCNPISGHATLYWYQQILGQGPKLLIQFQNNGVVDDSQLPKDRFSAERLKGVDSTLKIQPAKLEDSAVYLCASSLRRGSASPLHFGNGTRLTVT.

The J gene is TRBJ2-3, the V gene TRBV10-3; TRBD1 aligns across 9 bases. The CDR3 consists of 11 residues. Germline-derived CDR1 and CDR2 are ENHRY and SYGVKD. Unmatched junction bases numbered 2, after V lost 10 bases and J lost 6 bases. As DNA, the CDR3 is TGTGCCACGACAGGGGGGGATACGCAGTATTTT. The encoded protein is CATTGGDTQYF.

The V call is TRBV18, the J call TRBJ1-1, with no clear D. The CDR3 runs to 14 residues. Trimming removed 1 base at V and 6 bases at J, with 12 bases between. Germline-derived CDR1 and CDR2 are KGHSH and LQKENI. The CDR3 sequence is CASSPLVVTAEAFF. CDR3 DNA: TGTGCCAGCTCACCACTGGTCGTCACAGCTGAAGCTTTCTTT.

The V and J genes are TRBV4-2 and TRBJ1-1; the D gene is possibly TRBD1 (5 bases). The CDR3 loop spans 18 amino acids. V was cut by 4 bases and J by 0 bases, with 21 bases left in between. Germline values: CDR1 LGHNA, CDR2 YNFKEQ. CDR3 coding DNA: TGTGCCAGCAGCCTTCCCCCATGGAACAGGCGAATGAACACTGAAGCTTTCTTT. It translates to CASSLPPWNRRMNTEAFF.

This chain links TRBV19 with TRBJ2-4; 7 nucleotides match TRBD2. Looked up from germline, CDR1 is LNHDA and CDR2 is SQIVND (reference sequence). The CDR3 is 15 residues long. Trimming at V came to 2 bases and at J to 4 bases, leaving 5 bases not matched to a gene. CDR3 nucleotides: TGTGCCAGTAGTATATCGGGACTACTTAAAAACATTCAGTACTTC. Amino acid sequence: CASSISGLLKNIQYF. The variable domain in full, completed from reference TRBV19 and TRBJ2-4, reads DGGITQSPKYLFRKEGQNVTLSCEQNLNHDAMYWYRQDPGQGLRLIYYSQIVNDFQKGDIAEGYSVSREKKESFPLTVTSAQKNPTAFYLCASSISGLLKNIQYFGAGTRLSVL.

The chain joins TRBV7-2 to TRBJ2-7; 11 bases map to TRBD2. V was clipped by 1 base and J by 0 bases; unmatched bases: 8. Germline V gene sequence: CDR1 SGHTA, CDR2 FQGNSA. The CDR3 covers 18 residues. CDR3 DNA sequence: TGTGCCAGCAGCTTAGTAACTAGCGGGGGTCCTTCCTCCTACGAGCAGTACTTC. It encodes CASSLVTSGGPSSYEQYF.

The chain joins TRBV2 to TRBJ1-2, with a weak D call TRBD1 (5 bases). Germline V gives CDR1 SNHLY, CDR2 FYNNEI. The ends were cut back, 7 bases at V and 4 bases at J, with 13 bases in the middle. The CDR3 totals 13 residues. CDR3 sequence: CASKGAGGYGYTF. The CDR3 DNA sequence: TGTGCCAGCAAAGGGGCCGGGGGCTATGGCTACACCTTC.

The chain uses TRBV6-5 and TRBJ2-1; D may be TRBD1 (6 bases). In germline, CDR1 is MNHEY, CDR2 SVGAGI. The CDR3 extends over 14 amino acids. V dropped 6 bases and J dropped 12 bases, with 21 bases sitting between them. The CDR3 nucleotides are TGTGCCAGCAGGGACCCCTACAGGGCCGGTGGGCAGTTCTTC. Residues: CASRDPYRAGGQFF.

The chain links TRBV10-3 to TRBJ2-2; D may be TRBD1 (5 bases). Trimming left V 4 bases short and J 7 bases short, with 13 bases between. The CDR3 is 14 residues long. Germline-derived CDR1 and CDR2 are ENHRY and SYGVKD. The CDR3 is CAISVQGWVGELFF. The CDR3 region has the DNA TGTGCCATCAGTGTCCAGGGTTGGGTCGGGGAGCTGTTTTTT.

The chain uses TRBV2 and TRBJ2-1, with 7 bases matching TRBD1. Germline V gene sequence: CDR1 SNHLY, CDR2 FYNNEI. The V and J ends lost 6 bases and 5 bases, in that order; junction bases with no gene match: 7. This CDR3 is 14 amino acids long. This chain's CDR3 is CASRPGTDHNEQFF. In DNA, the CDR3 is TGTGCCAGCAGACCAGGGACAGACCACAATGAGCAGTTCTTC.

CDR3 residues: CASSSTLRDRVSNQPQHF. The CDR3 region has the DNA TGTGCCAGCAGCTCCACGCTCCGGGACAGGGTAAGCAATCAGCCCCAGCATTTT. This rearrangement joins TRBV21-1 to TRBJ1-5; the DNA was not compared with TRBD1, the D call given in the table. TRBV21-1 is a documented pseudogene. The CDR3 is 18 amino acids.

CDR3 amino acids: CATSRGLAGNTDTQYF. The DNA for the CDR3 is TGTGCCACCAGCAGAGGGCTAGCGGGGAACACAGATACGCAGTATTTT. The J gene is TRBJ2-3, the V gene TRBV15; TRBD2 agrees at 9 bases. Germline V gives CDR1 LNHNV, CDR2 YYDKDF (reference sequence). CDR3 length equals 16 residues. J lost 2 bases, V lost 1 base, and 4 bases had no gene match.

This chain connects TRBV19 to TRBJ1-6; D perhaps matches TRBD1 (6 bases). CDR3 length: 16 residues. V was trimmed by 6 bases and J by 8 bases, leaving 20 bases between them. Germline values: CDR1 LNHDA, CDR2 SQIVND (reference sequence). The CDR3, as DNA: TGTGCCAGTAGCAGGAGCCCTAGGGGGGGTTATTCACCCCTCCACTTT. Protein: CASSRSPRGGYSPLHF.

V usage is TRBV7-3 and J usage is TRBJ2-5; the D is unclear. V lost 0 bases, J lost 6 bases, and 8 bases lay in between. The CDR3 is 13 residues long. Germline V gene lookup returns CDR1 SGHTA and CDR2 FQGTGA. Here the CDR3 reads CASSLTGLKTQYF. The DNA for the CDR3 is TGTGCCAGCAGCTTAACCGGTTTGAAGACCCAGTACTTC. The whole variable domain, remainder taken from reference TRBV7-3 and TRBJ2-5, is GAGVSQTPSNKVTEKGKYVELRCDPISGHTALYWYRQSLGQGPEFLIYFQGTGAADDSGLPNDRFFAVRPEGSVSTLKIQRTERGDSAVYLCASSLTGLKTQYFGPGTRLLVL.

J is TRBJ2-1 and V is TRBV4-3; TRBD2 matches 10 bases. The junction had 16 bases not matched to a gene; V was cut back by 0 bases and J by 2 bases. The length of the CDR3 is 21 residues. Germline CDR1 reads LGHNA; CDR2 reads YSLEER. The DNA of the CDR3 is TGCGCCAGCAGCCAAGACGAAGGAGCGGGAGGGCCATCCCCCCCCTACAATGAGCAGTTCTTC. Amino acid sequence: CASSQDEGAGGPSPPYNEQFF.

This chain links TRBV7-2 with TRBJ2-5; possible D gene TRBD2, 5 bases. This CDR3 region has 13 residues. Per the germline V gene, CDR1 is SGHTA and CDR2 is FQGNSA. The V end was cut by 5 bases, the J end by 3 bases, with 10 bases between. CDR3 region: CASSLPAEETQYF. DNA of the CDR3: TGTGCCAGCAGCCTCCCAGCGGAAGAGACCCAGTACTTC.

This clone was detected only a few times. The CDR3: CASSVEGSASYNEQFF. The CDR3 DNA follows: TGTGCCAGCAGTGTTGAAGGTAGCGCCTCCTACAATGAGCAGTTCTTC. The chain uses TRBV2 and TRBJ2-1, with D perhaps TRBD2 (5 bases). The CDR3 contains 16 residues. V was pared by 4 bases and J by 0 bases, with 13 bases between. CDR1 is SNHLY and CDR2 is FYNNEI in the germline V gene. Using reference TRBV2 and TRBJ2-1 for the parts outside the CDR3, the full variable domain is EPEVTQTPSHQVTQMGQEVILRCVPISNHLYFYWYRQILGQKVEFLVSFYNNEISEKSEIFDDQFSVERPDGSNFTLKIRSTKLEDSAMYFCASSVEGSASYNEQFFGPGTRLTVL.